Sequencing of this T cell receptor (beta chain) was carried out in a study of vaccination effects on CD4 cells after COVID-19. About this clone: Its target is not known.

Germline CDR1 is LNHNV and CDR2 is YYDKDF (reference sequence). This CDR3 comprises 16 residues. V lost 2 bases, J lost 0 bases, and 5 bases stayed unmatched. Profiled with immunoSEQ multiplex PCR; TCRdb holds only in-frame clones, not every one. The sample gives about 59,000 clones, 75% to 85% of which show up once; just under 2% is in the top ten. Sequencing followed a ViraFEST assay step that expanded antigen-specific CD4+ T cells with viral peptide pools. After less than 11 days in culture, the CD4+ T cells were isolated. Two doses of either BNT162b2 or mRNA-1273 were given to each participant. Nobody among the vaccine recipients had prior SARS-CoV-2 infection (nucleocapsid antibodies were negative). PBMC were cultured at under 2.5 million per well with 8 to 10 IU/ml IL-2 and about 9.2 ug/ml peptides. Findings and limits, study-wide: Only 1 of 255 vaccine-induced clones from healthy vaccinees cross-reacted with common cold coronaviruses.

The TCR sequence derives from a human donor who received a COVID-19 vaccine. This chain joins TRBV15 and TRBJ2-3, with 7 bases aligning to TRBD1. The specimen comprised CD4+ T cells from PBMCs cultured with HCoV-OC43 spike peptides, sampled after COVID-19 vaccination. This sample's subset: HCoV-OC43 spike overlapping peptide pool stimulation. The CDR3 DNA is TGTGCCACCAGCAGAAGGGGACAGCCAAGCACAGATACGCAGTATTTT. As protein: CATSRRGQPSTDTQYF.